The following is a T cell receptor beta chain sequence with its context. This entry belongs to a study of PD-1 blockade in classical Hodgkin lymphoma. Profiling relied on immunoSEQ multiplex PCR, and the TCRdb table lists in-frame clones only, not all of them. The profile covers around 10,000 clones, with 65% to 85% appearing a single time and about 1.5% taken by the ten largest. Time point here: cycle 4 day 1 (C4D1), after less than 7 weeks of nivolumab. Brentuximab vedotin exposure varied among the patients, all of whom had relapsed after autologous stem cell transplantation. With magnetic negative selection, CD4+ T cells were purified from PBMCs that had been thawed. This CDR3 spans 15 amino acids. Germline V CDR1 and CDR2: SEHNR, FQNEAQ (reference sequence). V was pared by 5 bases and J by 6 bases, with 17 bases between.

The material sequenced was CD4+ T cells from blood, taken before the fourth cycle of nivolumab. The V call is TRBV7-9, the J call TRBJ2-1; D is possibly TRBD1 (6 bases). The TCR originated in a human donor with classical Hodgkin lymphoma. CDR3 amino acids: CASSGPGHQLNEQFF. DNA of the CDR3: TGTGCCAGCAGCGGACCGGGACACCAACTCAATGAGCAGTTCTTC.